This is a list of T cell receptor beta chains from one sample in a study of T-cell reconstitution after alpha-beta-depleted transplantation in children. TCRdb recomputed calls from the PCR reads with MiXCR, one row per CDR3 protein. Here the sample spans fewer than 35,000 distinct CDR3 sequences, under 7% being singletons. The sequencing here drew on PBMCs, mostly from graft donor cells, taken 180 days after TCRalphabeta/CD19-depleted stem cell transplant. The source of these receptors is a male patient between 5 and 17 years old who had a stem cell transplant for acute myeloid leukemia, so the T cells may come from the graft donor. CDR3s leave out the opening cysteine and the closing phenylalanine or tryptophan. A D gene is named only where the DNA matches it firmly.

TRBD2	TRBV20-1	SASLGGTSGSETQY
.	TRBV6-5	ASSYSRTLNTGELF
.	TRBV20-1	SARFLGGSYEQY
TRBD2	TRBV7-8	ASSLDGGRGSEQY
TRBD2	TRBV27	ASSTRTGTSATGELF
.	TRBV7-3	ACSLKGAGEQY
TRBD2	TRBV6-2/TRBV6-3	ASSYASGRSYEQF
.	TRBV19	ASNLRDLASYNEQF
TRBD1	TRBV7-2	ASSLADRGENEQF
.	TRBV5-6	ASTYTGDTQY
.	TRBV3-1	ASSQEDRPSYEQY
.	TRBV4-3	ASSQDRSEQF
.	TRBV18	ASSPTTGDRDTQY
.	TRBV5-1	ASSLAAGIWGRDTQY
TRBD1	TRBV27	ASSYRGMNTEAF
.	TRBV28	ASSFTSDRYMNTEAF
TRBD2	TRBV6-5	ASSSPPLAGGYEQY
TRBD2	TRBV7-2	ASSQSPSGRYNEQF
.	TRBV11-2	ASSLDWSPLH
.	TRBV30	AWSVRGGPGSYEQY
.	TRBV6-5	ASSYGSGPGEQY
.	TRBV24-1	ATSDLTRASTNEQF
.	TRBV19	ASSIRGYSNQPQH
.	TRBV20-1	SARGTDNQPQH
.	TRBV28	ASSLLGLGGTRTSQPQH